Listed below are T cell receptor beta chains from one sample, sequenced in a study of blood T cell repertoires in COVID-19. Profiling relied on immunoSEQ multiplex PCR, and the TCRdb table lists in-frame clones only, not all of them. This table holds 100,000 or so clones, just over 85% found once. The sequenced sample was PBMCs or T cells enriched from blood (not recorded which). All receptors come from a woman in her 50s who had recovered from COVID-19. CDR3s include the opening cysteine and the closing phenylalanine or tryptophan.

V gene	J gene	CDR3 protein
TRBV28	TRBJ2-5	CASERGRETQYF
TRBV7-9	TRBJ2-3	CASSPLGGDTDTQYF
TRBV19	TRBJ1-1	CASRANTEAFF
TRBV2	TRBJ1-2	CASSDGQGSYGYTF
TRBV28	TRBJ1-1	CASSFTGWGSEAFF
TRBV2	TRBJ2-3	CATKVSSGTDTQYF
TRBV6-5	TRBJ1-6	CATALGVYNSPLHF
TRBV5-1	TRBJ1-2	CASSIEGEVHGYTF
TRBV3-1/TRBV3-2	TRBJ2-7	CASSQAHGSPYEQYF
TRBV3-1/TRBV3-2	TRBJ1-2	CASSHWAAYGYTF
TRBV5-1	TRBJ1-6	CASSSNTYLRDRDWPLHF
TRBV6-5	TRBJ1-6	CASSLTGGNSPLHF
TRBV30	TRBJ2-2	CAWSDIAGDTGELFF
TRBV2	TRBJ1-2	CASSRGVSEGGYTF
TRBV6-5	TRBJ1-1	CASSRGNMNTEAFF
TRBV5-1	TRBJ1-5	CASSLGGIREPQHF
TRBV5-1	TRBJ1-3	CASSLGMTTGSGNTIYF
TRBV21-1	TRBJ1-1	CASSKAVEGARTEAFF
TRBV9	TRBJ2-1	CASSVDPQSNEQFF
TRBV5-4	TRBJ2-7	CASSPGTASYEQYF
TRBV27	TRBJ1-2	CASSGRDTTNYGYTF
TRBV5-1	TRBJ1-6	CASSLEQNSPLHF
TRBV27	TRBJ2-3	CASSRLAGDTQYF
TRBV7-3	TRBJ2-5	CASSLTGQGETQYF
TRBV5-1	TRBJ1-1	CASSPEGATEAFF
TRBV30	TRBJ2-1	CAWSRATGTGPNNEQFF
TRBV12-3/TRBV12-4	TRBJ2-7	CASRRTVGYEQYF
TRBV5-1	TRBJ1-5	CASSPVPGQVNQPQHF
TRBV19	TRBJ1-2	CASSKGPHGGDRKSHYGYTF
TRBV3-1/TRBV3-2	TRBJ2-3	CASGPLVTDTQYF
TRBV27	TRBJ2-2	CASSSQGFAGELFF
TRBV30	TRBJ1-1	CAWKRQGGEAFF
TRBV11-2	TRBJ2-1	CASSLGQNNEQFF
TRBV10-1	TRBJ2-3	CASSEGRRDTDTQYF
TRBV7-2	TRBJ2-7	CASSLVLAGGREQYF
TRBV27	TRBJ2-6	CASSLNSPTAANVLTF
TRBV5-1	TRBJ1-1	CASSLVPGQGYGGTEAFF
TRBV19	TRBJ1-4	CASSILGTENEKLFF
TRBV5-6	TRBJ2-1	CASSFIETYNEQFF